This TCR beta chain was sequenced during a study of early T cells in non-severe SARS-CoV-2 infection. About the study: Sequencing of bulk RNA from unsorted whole blood was done, without chain pairing. General observations from the study: There was a bias toward anti-spike CD8 responses in VDJdb matching, which missed private and CD4 specificities.

About this clonotype: The antigen is not known.

Unique molecular identifier tags were affixed to discrete cDNA molecules. TCRdb reprocessed the 5' RACE reads via MiXCR and lists one record per CDR3 protein. The table records 30,000 to 40,000 distinct CDR3 sequences, about 5.3% of them present only once. The clonotype comes from an adult who was a healthcare worker with PCR-confirmed SARS-CoV-2 infection or an uninfected control (not recorded which). The source was whole blood, collected at baseline.

CDR3: CATSDWRSNSYNEQFF. In DNA, the CDR3 is TGTGCCACCAGTGATTGGCGGTCTAACTCCTACAATGAGCAGTTCTTC. This sequence joins TRBV24-1 and TRBJ2-1; D remains ambiguous. In germline, CDR1 is KGHDR, CDR2 SFDVKD. V gave up 2 bases and J gave up 0 bases, with 10 bases separating them. The CDR3 covers 16 residues.